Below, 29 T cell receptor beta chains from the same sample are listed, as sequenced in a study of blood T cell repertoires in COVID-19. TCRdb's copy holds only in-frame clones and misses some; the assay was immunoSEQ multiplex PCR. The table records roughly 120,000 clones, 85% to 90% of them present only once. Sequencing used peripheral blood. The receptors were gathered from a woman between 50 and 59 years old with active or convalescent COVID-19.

In DNA, the CDR3 is TGTGCCAGCAGCCCTGACTCCTCCTACGAGCAGTACTTC. The encoded protein is CASSPDSSYEQYF. This chain connects TRBV7-2 to TRBJ2-7; D is uncertain. V lost 5 bases to trimming and J lost 0 bases, with 8 bases between them. The V gene's germline CDR1 is SGHTA and CDR2 FQGNSA. This CDR3 is 13 amino acids long.

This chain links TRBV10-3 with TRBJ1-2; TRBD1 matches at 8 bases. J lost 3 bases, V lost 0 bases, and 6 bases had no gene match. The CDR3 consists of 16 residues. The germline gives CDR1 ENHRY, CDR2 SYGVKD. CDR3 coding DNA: TGTGCCATCAGTGAGTCCCGGCAGGGGGCGGACTATGGCTACACCTTC. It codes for CAISESRQGADYGYTF.

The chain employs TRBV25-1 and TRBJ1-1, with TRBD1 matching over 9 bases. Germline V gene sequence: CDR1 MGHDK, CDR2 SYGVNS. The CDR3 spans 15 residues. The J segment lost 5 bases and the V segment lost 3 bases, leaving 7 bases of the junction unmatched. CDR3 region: CASSDGDRGGTEAFF. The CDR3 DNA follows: TGTGCCAGCAGTGATGGAGACAGGGGGGGGACTGAAGCTTTCTTT.

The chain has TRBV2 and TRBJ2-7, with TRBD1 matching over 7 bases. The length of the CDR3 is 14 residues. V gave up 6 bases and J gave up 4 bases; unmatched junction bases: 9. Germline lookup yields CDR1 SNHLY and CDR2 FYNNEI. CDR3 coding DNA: TGTGCCAGCAGGGACCACCGGGACAGTTACGAGCAGTACTTC. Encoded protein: CASRDHRDSYEQYF.

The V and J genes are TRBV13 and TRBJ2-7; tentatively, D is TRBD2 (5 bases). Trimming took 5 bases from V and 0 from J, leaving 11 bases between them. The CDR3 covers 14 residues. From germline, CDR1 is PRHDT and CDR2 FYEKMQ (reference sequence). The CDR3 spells CASSHRGYSYEQYF. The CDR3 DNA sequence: TGTGCCAGCAGCCACCGAGGGTACTCCTACGAGCAGTACTTC.

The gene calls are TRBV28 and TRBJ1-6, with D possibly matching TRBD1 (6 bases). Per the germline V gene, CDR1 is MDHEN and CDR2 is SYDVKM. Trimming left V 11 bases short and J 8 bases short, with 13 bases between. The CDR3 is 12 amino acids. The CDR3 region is CASRGQDSPLHF. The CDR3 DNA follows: TGTGCCTCCAGGGGCCAGGATTCACCCCTCCACTTT.

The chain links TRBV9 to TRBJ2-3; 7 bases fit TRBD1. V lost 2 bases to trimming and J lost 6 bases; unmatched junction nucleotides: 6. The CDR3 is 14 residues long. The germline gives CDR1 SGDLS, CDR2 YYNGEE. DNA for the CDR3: TGTGCCAGCAGCGTGCAGGGGGTCGGGGATACGCAGTATTTT. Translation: CASSVQGVGDTQYF.

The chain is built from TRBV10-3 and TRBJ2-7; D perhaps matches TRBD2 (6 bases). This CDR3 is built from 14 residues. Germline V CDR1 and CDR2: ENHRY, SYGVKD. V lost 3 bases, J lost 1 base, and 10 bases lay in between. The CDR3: CAISDERVSYEQYF. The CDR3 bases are TGTGCCATCAGTGACGAGCGGGTTTCCTACGAGCAGTACTTC.

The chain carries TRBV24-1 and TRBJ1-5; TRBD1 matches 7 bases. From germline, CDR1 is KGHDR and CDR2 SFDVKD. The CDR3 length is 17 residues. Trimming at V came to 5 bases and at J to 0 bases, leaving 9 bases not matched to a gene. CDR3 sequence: CATSASLGQDSNQPQHF. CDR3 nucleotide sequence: TGTGCCACCAGTGCCTCGCTAGGACAGGATAGCAATCAGCCCCAGCATTTT.

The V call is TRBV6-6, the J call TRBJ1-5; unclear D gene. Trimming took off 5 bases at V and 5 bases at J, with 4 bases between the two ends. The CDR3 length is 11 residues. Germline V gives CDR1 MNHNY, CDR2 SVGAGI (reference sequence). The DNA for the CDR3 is TGTGCCAGCAGTCCGGATCAGCCCCAGCATTTT. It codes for CASSPDQPQHF.

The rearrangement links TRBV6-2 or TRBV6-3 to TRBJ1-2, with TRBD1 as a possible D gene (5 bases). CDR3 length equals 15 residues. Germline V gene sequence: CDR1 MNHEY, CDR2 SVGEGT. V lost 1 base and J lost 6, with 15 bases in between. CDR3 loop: CASSYYGWQGNGYTF. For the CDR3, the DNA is TGTGCCAGCAGTTACTACGGCTGGCAGGGTAATGGCTACACCTTC.

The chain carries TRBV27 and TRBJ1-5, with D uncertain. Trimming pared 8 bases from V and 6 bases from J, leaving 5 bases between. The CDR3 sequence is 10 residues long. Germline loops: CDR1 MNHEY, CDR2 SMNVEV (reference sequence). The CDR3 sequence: CASPGQPQHF. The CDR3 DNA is TGTGCCAGCCCCGGTCAGCCCCAGCATTTT.

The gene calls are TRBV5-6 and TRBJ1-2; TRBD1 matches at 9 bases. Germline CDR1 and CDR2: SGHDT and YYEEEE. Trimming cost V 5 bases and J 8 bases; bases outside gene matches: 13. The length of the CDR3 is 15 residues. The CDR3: CASSKALQGAKGYTF. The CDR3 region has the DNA TGTGCCAGCAGTAAAGCACTACAGGGGGCGAAAGGCTACACCTTC.

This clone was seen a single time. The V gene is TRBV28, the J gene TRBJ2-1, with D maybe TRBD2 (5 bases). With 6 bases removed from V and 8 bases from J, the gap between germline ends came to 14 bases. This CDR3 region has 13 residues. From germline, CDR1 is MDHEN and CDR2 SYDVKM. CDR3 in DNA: TGTGCCAGCAGCCGGGGATATCCCGATGAGCAGTTCTTC. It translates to CASSRGYPDEQFF.

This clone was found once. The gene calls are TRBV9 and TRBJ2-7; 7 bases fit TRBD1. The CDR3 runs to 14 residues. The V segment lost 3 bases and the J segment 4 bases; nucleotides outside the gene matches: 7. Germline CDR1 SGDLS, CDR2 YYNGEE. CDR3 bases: TGTGCCAGCAGCGAAACAGGGGACGTATACGAGCAGTACTTC. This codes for CASSETGDVYEQYF. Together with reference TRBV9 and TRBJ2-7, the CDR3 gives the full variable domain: DSGVTQTPKHLITATGQRVTLRCSPRSGDLSVYWYQQSLDQGLQFLIQYYNGEERAKGNILERFSAQQFPDLHSELNLSSLELGDSALYFCASSETGDVYEQYFGPGTRLTVT.

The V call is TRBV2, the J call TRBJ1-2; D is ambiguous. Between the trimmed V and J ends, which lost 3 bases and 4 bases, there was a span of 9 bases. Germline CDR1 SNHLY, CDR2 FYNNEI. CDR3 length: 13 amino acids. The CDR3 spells CASSENSFYGYTF. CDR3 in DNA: TGTGCCAGCAGTGAGAACAGTTTCTATGGCTACACCTTC.

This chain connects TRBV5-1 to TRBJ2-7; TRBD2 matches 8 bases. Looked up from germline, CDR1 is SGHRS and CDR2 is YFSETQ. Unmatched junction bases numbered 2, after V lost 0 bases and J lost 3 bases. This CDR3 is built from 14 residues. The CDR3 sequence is CASSLASGSYEQYF. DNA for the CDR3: TGCGCCAGCAGCTTGGCCAGCGGGAGCTACGAGCAGTACTTC.

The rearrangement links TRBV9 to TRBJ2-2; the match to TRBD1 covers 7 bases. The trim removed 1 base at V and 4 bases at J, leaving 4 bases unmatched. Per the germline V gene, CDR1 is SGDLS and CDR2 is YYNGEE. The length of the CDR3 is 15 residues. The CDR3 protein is CASSVRGRVTGELFF. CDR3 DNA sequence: TGTGCCAGCAGCGTAAGGGGGCGCGTCACCGGGGAGCTGTTTTTT.

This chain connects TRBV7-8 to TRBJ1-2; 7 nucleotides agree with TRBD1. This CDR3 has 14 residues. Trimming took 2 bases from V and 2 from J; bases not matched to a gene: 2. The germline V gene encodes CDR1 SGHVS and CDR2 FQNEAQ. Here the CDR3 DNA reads TGTGCCAGCAGCTTAACGGGACAGAACTATGGCTACACCTTC. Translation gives CASSLTGQNYGYTF. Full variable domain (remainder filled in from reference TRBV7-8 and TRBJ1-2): GAGVSQSPRYKVAKRGQDVALRCDPISGHVSLFWYQQALGQGPEFLTYFQNEAQLDKSGLPSDRFFAERPEGSVSTLKIQRTQQEDSAVYLCASSLTGQNYGYTFGSGTRLTVV.

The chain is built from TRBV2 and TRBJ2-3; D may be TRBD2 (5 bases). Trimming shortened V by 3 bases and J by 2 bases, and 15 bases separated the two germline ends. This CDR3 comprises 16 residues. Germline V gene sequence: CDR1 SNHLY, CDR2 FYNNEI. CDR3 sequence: CASSDMAPGITDTQYF. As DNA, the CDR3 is TGTGCCAGCAGTGATATGGCTCCGGGAATCACAGATACGCAGTATTTT. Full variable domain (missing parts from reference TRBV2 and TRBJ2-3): EPEVTQTPSHQVTQMGQEVILRCVPISNHLYFYWYRQILGQKVEFLVSFYNNEISEKSEIFDDQFSVERPDGSNFTLKIRSTKLEDSAMYFCASSDMAPGITDTQYFGPGTRLTVL.

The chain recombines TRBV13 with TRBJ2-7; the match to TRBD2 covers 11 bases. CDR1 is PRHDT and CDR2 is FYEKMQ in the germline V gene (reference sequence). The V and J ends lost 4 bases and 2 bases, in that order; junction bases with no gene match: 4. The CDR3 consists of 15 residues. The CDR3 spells CASSSLAGGPYEQYF. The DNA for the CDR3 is TGTGCCAGCAGCTCGCTAGCGGGAGGACCCTACGAGCAGTACTTC.

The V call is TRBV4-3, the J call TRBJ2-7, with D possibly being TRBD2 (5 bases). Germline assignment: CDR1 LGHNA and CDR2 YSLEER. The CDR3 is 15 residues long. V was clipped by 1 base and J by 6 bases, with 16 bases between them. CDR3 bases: TGCGCCAGCAGCCAAGTAGTCCGGCGGGCGGGCGAGCAGTACTTC. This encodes CASSQVVRRAGEQYF.

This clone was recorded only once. CDR3 nucleotides: TGTGCCAGCAGTTACGGGCTAGCGGGGAGCAATGAGCAGTTCTTC. Translation gives CASSYGLAGSNEQFF. This rearrangement joins TRBV6-5 to TRBJ2-1, with TRBD2 matching 9 bases. The CDR3 has 15 residues. In germline, CDR1 is MNHEY, CDR2 SVGAGI. After removal of 2 bases from V and 6 bases from J, the junction contained 5 bases not matched to a gene.

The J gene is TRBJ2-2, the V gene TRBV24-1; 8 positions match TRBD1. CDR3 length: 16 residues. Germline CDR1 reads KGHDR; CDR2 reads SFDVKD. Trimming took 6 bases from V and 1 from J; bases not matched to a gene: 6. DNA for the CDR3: TGTGCCACCAGTTCATCCGGGACAGGGAACACCGGGGAGCTGTTTTTT. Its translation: CATSSSGTGNTGELFF.

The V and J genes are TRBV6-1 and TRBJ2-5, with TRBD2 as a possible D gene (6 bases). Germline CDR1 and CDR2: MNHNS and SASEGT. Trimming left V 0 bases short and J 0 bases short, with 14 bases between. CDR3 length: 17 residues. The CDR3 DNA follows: TGTGCCAGCAGTGAAGCGGCTAGCCGGGGGTACCAAGAGACCCAGTACTTC. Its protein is CASSEAASRGYQETQYF.

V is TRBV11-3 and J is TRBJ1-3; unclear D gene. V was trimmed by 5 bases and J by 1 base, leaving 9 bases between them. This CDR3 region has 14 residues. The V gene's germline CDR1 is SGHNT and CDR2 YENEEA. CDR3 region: CASSQTASGNTIYF. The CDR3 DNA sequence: TGTGCCAGCAGCCAAACAGCTTCTGGAAACACCATATATTTT. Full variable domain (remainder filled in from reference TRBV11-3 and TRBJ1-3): EAGVVQSPRYKIIEKKQPVAFWCNPISGHNTLYWYLQNLGQGPELLIRYENEEAVDDSQLPKDRFSAERLKGVDSTLKIQPAELGDSAVYLCASSQTASGNTIYFGEGSWLTVV.

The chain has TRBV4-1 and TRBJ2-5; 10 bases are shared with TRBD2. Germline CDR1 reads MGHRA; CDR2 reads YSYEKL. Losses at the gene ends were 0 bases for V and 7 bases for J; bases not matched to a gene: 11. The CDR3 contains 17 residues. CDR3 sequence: CASSQEEGLAFFWTQYF. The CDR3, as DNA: TGCGCCAGCAGCCAAGAGGAGGGACTAGCGTTTTTTTGGACCCAGTACTTC.

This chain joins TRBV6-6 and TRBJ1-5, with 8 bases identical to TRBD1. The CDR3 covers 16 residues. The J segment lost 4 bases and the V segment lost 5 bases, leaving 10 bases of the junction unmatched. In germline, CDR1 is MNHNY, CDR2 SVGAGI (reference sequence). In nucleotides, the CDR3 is TGTGCCAGCAGTACCTCCGGGACAGGACCTAATCAGCCCCAGCATTTT. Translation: CASSTSGTGPNQPQHF.

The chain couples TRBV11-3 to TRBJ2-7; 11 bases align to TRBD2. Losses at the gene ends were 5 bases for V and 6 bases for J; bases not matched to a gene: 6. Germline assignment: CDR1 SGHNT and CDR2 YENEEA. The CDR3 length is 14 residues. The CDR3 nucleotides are TGTGCCAGCAGCCCCACTAGCGGGAGCTCCGAGCAGTACTTC. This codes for CASSPTSGSSEQYF.